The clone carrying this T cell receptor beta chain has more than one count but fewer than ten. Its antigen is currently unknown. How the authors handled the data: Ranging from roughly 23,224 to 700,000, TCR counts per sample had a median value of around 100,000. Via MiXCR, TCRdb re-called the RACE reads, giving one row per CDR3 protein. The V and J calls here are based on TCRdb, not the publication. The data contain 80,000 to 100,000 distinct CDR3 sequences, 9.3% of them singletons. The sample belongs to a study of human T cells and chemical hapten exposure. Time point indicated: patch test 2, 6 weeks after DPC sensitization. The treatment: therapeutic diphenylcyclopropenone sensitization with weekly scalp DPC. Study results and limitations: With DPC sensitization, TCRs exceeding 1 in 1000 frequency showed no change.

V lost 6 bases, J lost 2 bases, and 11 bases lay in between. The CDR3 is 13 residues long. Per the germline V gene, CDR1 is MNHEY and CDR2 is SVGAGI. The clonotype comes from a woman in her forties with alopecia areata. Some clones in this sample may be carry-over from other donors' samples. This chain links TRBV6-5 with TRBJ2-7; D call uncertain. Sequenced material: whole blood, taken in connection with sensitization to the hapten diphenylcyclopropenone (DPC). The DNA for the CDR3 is TGTGCCAGCAGATCCACATATACCTACGAGCAGTACTTC. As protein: CASRSTYTYEQYF.